This TCR beta chain was sequenced in a study of early T cells in non-severe SARS-CoV-2 infection. At the level of the study: Unsorted whole blood bulk RNA was sequenced, with unpaired chains.

Germline assignment: CDR1 MGHRA and CDR2 YSYEKL. The V gene lost 1 base and the J gene lost 3 bases, with 13 bases spanning the gap. The CDR3 spans 15 residues. The sample holds a few counts of this clonotype. MiXCR, applied by TCRdb to the 5' RACE reads, yields one record per CDR3 protein. This sample yields fewer than 85,000 distinct CDR3 sequences, of which around 11% are seen a single time; around 12% belongs to the top ten. Specimen: whole blood, collected at baseline. V and J are TRBV4-1 and TRBJ2-7; a weak D match, TRBD1 (5 bases). This TCR was recovered from an adult who was a healthcare worker with PCR-confirmed SARS-CoV-2 infection or an uninfected control (not recorded which). CDR3 nucleotides: TGCGCCAGCAGCCAAGTAATCGACAGAAGCTACGAGCAGTACTTC. Its translation is CASSQVIDRSYEQYF.